This entry lists 11 T cell receptor beta chains sequenced from one sample in a study of blood T cell repertoires in COVID-19. TCRdb's table, derived via immunoSEQ multiplex PCR, lists solely in-frame clones and lacks some. The sample has some 230,000 clones, about 85% seen once; the top ten hold over 2.5%. Sequenced input: peripheral blood. These receptor sequences come from a man aged 50-59 years who had recovered from COVID-19.

This clone was counted a few times. The V and J genes are TRBV12-3 or TRBV12-4 and TRBJ2-7; D not resolved. The CDR3 contains 12 residues. The ends were cut back, 2 bases at V and 4 bases at J, with 6 bases in the middle. The CDR3 loop is CASSLINYEQYF. The CDR3 DNA sequence: TGTGCCAGCAGTTTAATTAATTACGAGCAGTACTTC.

The J gene is TRBJ2-1, the V gene TRBV7-8, with TRBD2 matching 8 bases. Trimming took 1 base from V and 6 from J; bases not matched to a gene: 11. This CDR3 is 17 amino acids long. CDR1 is SGHVS and CDR2 is FQNEAQ in the germline V gene. CDR3 residues: CASSLVSSGSHSNEQFF. CDR3 in DNA: TGTGCCAGCAGCTTAGTATCCAGCGGGAGCCACAGCAATGAGCAGTTCTTC.

This chain connects TRBV23-1 to TRBJ1-5; a possible D gene is TRBD1 (6 bases). TRBV23-1 qualifies as an ORF whose function is uncertain. CDR3 length: 19 residues. V dropped 0 bases and J dropped 7 bases, with 25 bases sitting between them. The CDR3: CASSQSGHRLSLVRQPQHF. CDR3 in DNA: TGCGCCAGCAGTCAATCGGGACACAGGTTGAGTTTAGTACGGCAGCCCCAGCATTTT.

The chain couples TRBV28 to TRBJ2-7, with 9 positions matching TRBD1. CDR3 length: 14 residues. Trimming cost V 6 bases and J 6 bases; bases outside gene matches: 9. CDR1 MDHEN and CDR2 SYDVKM come from the germline V gene. The CDR3 here is CASRFRDRAGEQYF. The CDR3 DNA is TGTGCCAGCAGATTCCGGGACAGGGCTGGCGAGCAGTACTTC.

The rearrangement joins TRBV19 to TRBJ2-2; 13 positions match TRBD2. Germline V gene sequence: CDR1 LNHDA, CDR2 SQIVND (reference sequence). V lost 10 bases and J lost 4; bases outside the gene matches: 9. This CDR3 comprises 16 residues. CDR3 sequence reads: CATATSGRSFTGELFF. The CDR3 region has the DNA TGTGCCACGGCGACTAGCGGGAGGTCCTTCACCGGGGAGCTGTTTTTT.

The chain links TRBV5-8 to TRBJ1-1; 10 positions agree with TRBD1. The ends lost 3 bases at V and 0 bases at J; junction bases unmatched: 8. CDR1 is SGHTS and CDR2 is YDEGEE in the germline V gene. CDR3 size: 17 residues. The CDR3 reads CASSSRDRGNMNTEAFF. CDR3 coding DNA: TGTGCCAGCAGCTCCCGGGACAGGGGTAACATGAACACTGAAGCTTTCTTT.

CDR3: CASSLGTGYQNIQYF. CDR3 bases: TGTGCCAGCAGCTTGGGGACAGGGTATCAAAACATTCAGTACTTC. The chain carries TRBV5-8 and TRBJ2-4, with TRBD1 matching over 8 bases. Germline CDR1 SGHTS, CDR2 YDEGEE. Trimming at V came to 0 bases and at J to 5 bases, leaving 4 bases not matched to a gene. The CDR3 loop spans 15 amino acids.

The chain carries TRBV10-1 and TRBJ2-3; TRBD2 matches at 9 bases. V was clipped by 1 base and J by 1 base; unmatched bases: 3. The CDR3 length is 16 residues. Germline V lookup: CDR1 WNHNN, CDR2 SYGVQD (reference sequence). Here the CDR3 DNA reads TGCGCCAGCAGTGAGTGGTCTAGCGGGGGCACAGATACGCAGTATTTT. Translating it yields CASSEWSSGGTDTQYF.

This clone was counted once. The J gene is TRBJ2-2, the V gene TRBV20-1; TRBD2 agrees at 12 bases. Losses at the gene ends were 3 bases for V and 5 bases for J; bases not matched to a gene: 13. Germline V lookup: CDR1 DFQATT, CDR2 SNEGSKA (reference sequence). The CDR3 is 18 amino acids. CDR3 bases: TGCAGTGCTAGTAGCAGCCTAGCGGGAGGGCTTCAGACCGGGGAGCTGTTTTTT. It codes for CSASSSLAGGLQTGELFF.

The chain is built from TRBV9 and TRBJ2-7, with 8 bases fitting TRBD1. Germline CDR1 reads SGDLS; CDR2 reads YYNGEE. The CDR3 runs 16 residues. Trimming took 3 bases from V and 1 from J; bases not matched to a gene: 9. The CDR3 coding sequence is TGTGCCAGCAGCGATGATGGACAGGGAGATTCCTACGAGCAGTACTTC. Protein: CASSDDGQGDSYEQYF.

V and J are TRBV15 and TRBJ2-1, with 8 bases fitting TRBD1. The germline V gene has CDR1 LNHNV and CDR2 YYDKDF (reference sequence). This CDR3 is built from 15 residues. V lost 2 bases and J lost 3; bases outside the gene matches: 3. CDR3 bases: TGTGCCACCAGCAGACCTGGGACAGGCTACAATGAGCAGTTCTTC. Residues: CATSRPGTGYNEQFF.